The 13 T cell receptor beta chains in this list originate from one sample, sequenced in a study of OX40 agonist ivuxolimab in advanced cancers. The method was immunoSEQ multiplex PCR; TCRdb's version includes in-frame clones alone and lacks a portion of them. This sample has under 65,000 clones, with 75% to 90% found just once. The source material was CD4+ or CD8+ T cells sorted from blood, sampled in a trial of the OX40 agonist ivuxolimab. These receptors were collected from an adult with an advanced solid tumor such as melanoma, head and neck, liver or kidney cancer.

Written as DNA, the CDR3 is TGTGCCAGCTCACCACAGAGGGGATTCTACGAGCAGTACTTC. Amino acid sequence: CASSPQRGFYEQYF. The chain has TRBV18 and TRBJ2-7; D is perhaps TRBD1 or TRBD2 (5 bases each). The V gene's germline CDR1 is KGHSH and CDR2 LQKENI. The ends were cut back, 1 base at V and 3 bases at J, with 10 bases in the middle. CDR3 length: 14 residues. The full variable domain, with the rest looked up from reference TRBV18 and TRBJ2-7, is NAGVMQNPRHLVRRRGQEARLRCSPMKGHSHVYWYRQLPEEGLKFMVYLQKENIIDESGMPKERFSAEFPKEGPSILRIQQVVRGDSAAYFCASSPQRGFYEQYFGPGTRLTVT.

The chain joins TRBV7-2 to TRBJ2-1, with D perhaps assigned TRBD1 or TRBD2 (5 bases each). V was clipped by 5 bases and J by 0 bases, with 14 bases between them. The CDR3 spans 16 residues. Germline CDR1 SGHTA, CDR2 FQGNSA. DNA for the CDR3: TGTGCCAGCAGCAACGCTGGGGGTAGCTCCTACAATGAGCAGTTCTTC. This encodes CASSNAGGSSYNEQFF.

The chain carries TRBV6-9 and TRBJ1-1; tentatively, D is TRBD1 (6 bases). The CDR3 covers 15 residues. V dropped 3 bases and J dropped 1 base, with 12 bases sitting between them. Germline CDR1 reads MNHGY; CDR2 reads SVAAGI. This chain's CDR3 is CASSYRGRPNTEAFF. As DNA, the CDR3 is TGTGCCAGCAGTTACAGGGGCAGACCGAACACTGAAGCTTTCTTT.

The chain employs TRBV6-4 and TRBJ2-3; no clear D gene. This CDR3 is built from 14 residues. The V gene's germline CDR1 is MRHNA and CDR2 SNTAGT. The V and J ends lost 4 bases and 2 bases respectively, with 10 bases between them. CDR3 sequence: CASSVNTYTDTQYF. The CDR3 DNA follows: TGTGCCAGCAGTGTTAACACTTACACAGATACGCAGTATTTT.

V is TRBV7-2 and J is TRBJ2-2; D is possibly TRBD2 (5 bases). Germline lookup yields CDR1 SGHTA and CDR2 FQGNSA. The CDR3 has 14 residues. V was cut by 7 bases and J by 7 bases, with 16 bases left in between. CDR3 in DNA: TGTGCCAGCACCCTGAACAGTGCGGGCGGGGAGCTGTTTTTT. This encodes CASTLNSAGGELFF.

V gene TRBV27 combines with J gene TRBJ2-5; TRBD2 aligns across 12 bases. CDR1 is MNHEY and CDR2 is SMNVEV in the germline V gene (reference sequence). V gave up 5 bases and J gave up 5 bases; unmatched junction bases: 6. The CDR3 is 15 amino acids. DNA for the CDR3: TGTGCCAGCAGTGCTCTAGCGGGAGGGTGGGAGACCCAGTACTTC. It yields the protein CASSALAGGWETQYF.

This chain joins TRBV9 and TRBJ2-3; TRBD1 is a possible D gene (6 bases). CDR3 length equals 19 residues. The V gene lost 3 bases and the J gene lost 4 bases, with 27 bases spanning the gap. CDR1 and CDR2 from the germline V gene are SGDLS and YYNGEE. The CDR3 DNA sequence: TGTGCCAGCAGCGCCGAGGCCAGGGGAAGGCTGGCCACGTCAGATACGCAGTATTTT. The encoded protein is CASSAEARGRLATSDTQYF.

The chain carries TRBV13 and TRBJ2-1; D not resolved. The V gene lost 7 bases and the J gene lost 8 bases, with 15 bases spanning the gap. The length of the CDR3 is 13 residues. Looked up from germline, CDR1 is PRHDT and CDR2 is FYEKMQ (reference sequence). The CDR3 bases are TGTGCCAGCACGTTACGGAAAGGCGATGAGCAGTTCTTC. Encoded protein: CASTLRKGDEQFF.

This chain joins TRBV2 and TRBJ2-5, with D perhaps TRBD1 (6 bases). The germline CDR1 and CDR2 sequences are SNHLY and FYNNEI. V lost 4 bases, J lost 1 base, and 7 bases lay in between. The CDR3 loop spans 13 amino acids. CDR3 nucleotide sequence: TGTGCCAGCAGTGGACAGGCCCAAGAGACCCAGTACTTC. Amino acids: CASSGQAQETQYF.

The V call is TRBV7-2, the J call TRBJ1-6; TRBD1 aligns across 10 bases. V dropped 5 bases and J dropped 10; count of bases not matched to a gene: 2. The CDR3 sequence is 13 residues long. CDR1 and CDR2 from the germline V gene are SGHTA and FQGNSA. The DNA of the CDR3 is TGTGCCAGCAGCAGGGACAGGGGATCACCCCTCCACTTT. It encodes CASSRDRGSPLHF.

The chain couples TRBV7-3 to TRBJ1-1; TRBD1 is a possible D gene (5 bases). CDR3 length: 14 amino acids. Deletions cut 5 bases from V and 4 bases from J, with 14 bases between. The germline V gene encodes CDR1 SGHTA and CDR2 FQGTGA. Written as DNA, the CDR3 is TGTGCCAGCAGCCCCGCCGGGGGAACCACTGAAGCTTTCTTT. Its protein product is CASSPAGGTTEAFF.

This chain uses TRBV4-2 with TRBJ1-5; 8 positions match TRBD1. Germline V CDR1 and CDR2: LGHNA, YNFKEQ. The CDR3 is made up of 15 amino acids. The V and J ends lost 1 base and 5 bases, in that order; junction bases with no gene match: 4. The CDR3 loop reads CASSQGTGMYQPQHF. The CDR3 coding sequence is TGTGCCAGCAGCCAAGGGACAGGGATGTATCAGCCCCAGCATTTT.

V and J are TRBV5-6 and TRBJ2-7; D remains ambiguous. Trimming took 6 bases from V and 1 from J, leaving 8 bases between them. This CDR3 region has 12 residues. The germline V gene has CDR1 SGHDT and CDR2 YYEEEE. The CDR3 loop reads CASTGDSYEQYF. Here the CDR3 DNA reads TGTGCCAGCACTGGGGATTCCTACGAGCAGTACTTC.